These 25 T cell receptor beta chains were all obtained from the same sample, sequenced in a study of T cells after yellow fever vaccination. Each CDR3 protein gets one entry after TCRdb re-called the 5' RACE reads with MiXCR. The repertoire holds hundreds of thousands of distinct CDR3 sequences, with 20% to 25% as singletons. The sample consisted of PBMCs, taken 21 days after the first yellow fever vaccination. The receptor set was obtained from a man younger than 30 who received the YFV17D yellow fever vaccine.

This clonotype was detected only a few times. The chain employs TRBV11-2 and TRBJ1-3; D unresolved. Germline V gene lookup returns CDR1 SGHAT and CDR2 FQNNGV. The CDR3 contains 13 residues. The V end was cut by 3 bases, the J end by 8 bases, with 11 bases between. CDR3 residues: CASSFPLVDTIYF. The CDR3 region has the DNA TGTGCCAGCAGCTTTCCCTTGGTGGACACCATATATTTT. The full variable domain, completed using reference TRBV11-2 and TRBJ1-3, is EAGVAQSPRYKIIEKRQSVAFWCNPISGHATLYWYQQILGQGPKLLIQFQNNGVVDDSQLPKDRFSAERLKGVDSTLKIQPAKLEDSAVYLCASSFPLVDTIYFGEGSWLTVV.

V usage is TRBV5-1 and J usage is TRBJ1-1; TRBD1 matches 7 bases. Trimming removed 4 bases from V and 0 bases from J; junction bases left unmatched: 9. Germline V gene data show CDR1 as SGHRS and CDR2 as YFSETQ. This CDR3 has 16 residues. CDR3 protein: CASSGRTGVMNTEAFF. CDR3 DNA: TGCGCCAGCAGCGGCCGGACAGGCGTCATGAACACTGAAGCTTTCTTT.

The chain combines TRBV5-1 with TRBJ2-5, with TRBD2 as a possible D gene (6 bases). V lost 4 bases to trimming and J lost 5 bases, with 18 bases between them. CDR3 length: 15 residues. Germline loops: CDR1 SGHRS, CDR2 YFSETQ. CDR3 sequence: CASSIGRSGRETQYF. CDR3 nucleotides: TGCGCCAGCAGCATTGGGCGATCAGGGAGGGAGACCCAGTACTTC.

This clonotype was seen a handful of times. V is TRBV5-1 and J is TRBJ1-3, with D unclear. The CDR3 length is 17 residues. Trimming stripped 4 bases from V and 4 bases from J, with 21 bases between. Germline loops: CDR1 SGHRS, CDR2 YFSETQ. The CDR3 region has the DNA TGCGCCAGCAGCCCGTCCGTGGACGGCGGTCTCGGAAACACCATATATTTT. It specifies CASSPSVDGGLGNTIYF.

The rearrangement links TRBV5-5 to TRBJ2-7; D may be TRBD2 (5 bases). Germline lookup yields CDR1 SGHKS and CDR2 YYEKEE (reference sequence). The V end was cut by 4 bases, the J end by 0 bases, with 14 bases between. The CDR3 is made up of 15 amino acids. CDR3 amino acids: CASSRGLQPSYEQYF. In DNA, the CDR3 is TGTGCCAGCAGCCGCGGACTCCAACCCTCCTACGAGCAGTACTTC.

This clonotype was picked up many times. The V gene is TRBV7-6, the J gene TRBJ1-4; perhaps TRBD1 as D (6 bases). Germline V gene lookup returns CDR1 SGHVS and CDR2 FNYEAQ. The CDR3 has 20 residues. Trimming took off 9 bases at V and 0 bases at J, with 29 bases between the two ends. This CDR3 reads CARVVGNTGPPFATNEKLFF. The CDR3 DNA reads as TGTGCCAGAGTCGTCGGGAATACAGGGCCCCCCTTTGCAACTAATGAAAAACTGTTTTTT. Variable domain in full (rest from reference TRBV7-6 and TRBJ1-4): GAGVSQSPRYKVTKRGQDVALRCDPISGHVSLYWYRQALGQGPEFLTYFNYEAQQDKSGLPNDRFSAERPEGSISTLTIQRTEQRDSAMYRCARVVGNTGPPFATNEKLFFGSGTQLSVL.

The sample holds a few counts of this clonotype. The chain joins TRBV9 to TRBJ2-5; 13 bases line up with TRBD2. The CDR3 totals 19 residues. The V and J ends lost 5 bases and 0 bases, in that order; junction bases with no gene match: 13. CDR1 and CDR2 from the germline V gene are SGDLS and YYNGEE. The CDR3 coding sequence is TGTGCCAGCAGTAAAGGGGAACTAGCGGGGGGGAAGTACCAAGAGACCCAGTACTTC. Protein sequence: CASSKGELAGGKYQETQYF.

V usage is TRBV18 and J usage is TRBJ2-3; D call uncertain. The CDR3 runs to 15 residues. V shed 6 bases and J shed 0 bases, with 13 bases lying between them. The germline gives CDR1 KGHSH, CDR2 LQKENI. CDR3 protein: CASSVGETSTDTQYF. CDR3 nucleotides: TGTGCCAGCTCCGTTGGGGAAACTAGCACAGATACGCAGTATTTT.

The chain recombines TRBV6-1 with TRBJ1-1, with no clear D. The V end lost 7 bases, the J end lost 4 bases, and 13 bases lay between the germline ends. This CDR3 is built from 13 residues. Germline assignment: CDR1 MNHNS and CDR2 SASEGT. The CDR3 DNA reads as TGTGCCAGCATCTTTCGTGCGGGCACTGAAGCTTTCTTT. It codes for CASIFRAGTEAFF.

The chain uses TRBV20-1 and TRBJ2-7; perhaps TRBD1 as D (7 bases). CDR1 and CDR2 from the germline V gene are DFQATT and SNEGSKA (reference sequence). The CDR3 is 15 residues long. The V end lost 6 bases, the J end lost 3 bases, and 21 bases lay between the germline ends. CDR3 sequence reads: CSAEGGQTINYEQYF. CDR3 DNA sequence: TGCAGTGCAGAGGGGGGACAGACAATTAACTACGAGCAGTACTTC.

Of note for this clonotype: A read error may explain this, as a much larger clone is one base away. The chain uses TRBV24-1 and TRBJ1-1; D ambiguous. This CDR3 is built from 13 residues. Trimming shortened V by 0 bases and J by 1 base, and 2 bases separated the two germline ends. Germline CDR1 and CDR2: KGHDR and SFDVKD. The CDR3 sequence is CATSDLTNTEAFF. The CDR3 region has the DNA TGTGCCACCAGTGATTTGACGAACACTGAAGCTTTCTTT.

The table lists this clonotype with many counts. The chain couples TRBV7-6 to TRBJ2-2; D unresolved. Per germline, CDR1 SGHVS and CDR2 FNYEAQ. The CDR3 runs to 14 residues. V was trimmed by 3 bases and J by 1 base, leaving 6 bases between them. The CDR3 is CASSFSENTGELFF. The CDR3 nucleotides are TGTGCCAGCAGCTTTTCCGAGAACACCGGGGAGCTGTTTTTT.

The chain joins TRBV3-1 to TRBJ2-7; D gene uncertain. V was trimmed by 2 bases and J by 3 bases, leaving 11 bases between them. The V gene's germline CDR1 is LGHDT and CDR2 YNNKEL (reference sequence). CDR3 length: 14 amino acids. The CDR3 DNA reads TGTGCCAGCAGCCAAAGCCCGAAATTCTACGAGCAGTACGTC. It is translated as CASSQSPKFYEQYV.

In this sample, this clonotype turned up many times. The rearrangement links TRBV18 to TRBJ1-2; 10 nucleotides agree with TRBD1. Germline loops: CDR1 KGHSH, CDR2 LQKENI. The CDR3 covers 14 residues. The trim removed 3 bases at V and 4 bases at J, leaving 2 bases unmatched. CDR3 bases: TGTGCCAGCTCACCTTGGACAGGGGGCTATGGCTACACCTTC. Amino acids: CASSPWTGGYGYTF.

V gene TRBV20-1 combines with J gene TRBJ2-6; D may match TRBD1 or TRBD2 (5 bases each). The ends were cut back, 6 bases at V and 2 bases at J, with 14 bases in the middle. This CDR3 region has 15 residues. Per the germline V gene, CDR1 is DFQATT and CDR2 is SNEGSKA (reference sequence). The CDR3 DNA reads as TGCAGTGCCCCCGGGGCCTCCGCTGGGGCCAACGTCCTGACTTTC. Translated: CSAPGASAGANVLTF.

V and J are TRBV9 and TRBJ2-1, with a possible D match to TRBD2 (5 bases). V was clipped by 1 base and J by 2 bases, with 10 bases between them. Per the germline V gene, CDR1 is SGDLS and CDR2 is YYNGEE. This CDR3 comprises 15 residues. CDR3 DNA: TGTGCCAGCAGCGTACTAGCAGGACCCTACAATGAGCAGTTCTTC. This translates into CASSVLAGPYNEQFF.

This clonotype was seen only a few times. The V gene is TRBV4-2, the J gene TRBJ1-2; D gene unclear. Trimming left V 1 base short and J 8 bases short, with 14 bases between. The CDR3 length is 14 residues. The V gene's germline CDR1 is LGHNA and CDR2 YNFKEQ. DNA of the CDR3: TGTGCCAGCAGCCAAGGGGAGGGTATCTACGGCTACACCTTC. It translates to CASSQGEGIYGYTF.

J is TRBJ2-2 and V is TRBV9; the D gene is possibly TRBD2 (5 bases). This CDR3 spans 15 amino acids. V was clipped by 3 bases and J by 7 bases, with 16 bases between them. Germline V lookup: CDR1 SGDLS, CDR2 YYNGEE. CDR3 in amino acids: CASSAYMGGHGELFF. The CDR3, as DNA: TGTGCCAGCAGCGCGTATATGGGCGGGCACGGGGAGCTGTTTTTT.

This clonotype was detected only a few times. The rearrangement uses TRBV20-1 and TRBJ2-3, with D possibly matching TRBD2 (6 bases). This CDR3 region has 14 residues. The germline V gene encodes CDR1 DFQATT and CDR2 SNEGSKA (reference sequence). V was pared by 0 bases and J by 3 bases, with 10 bases between. In nucleotides, the CDR3 is TGCAGTGCTAGAGATTCGGCGGGGACAGATACGCAGTATTTT. This sequence encodes CSARDSAGTDTQYF.

This clonotype was observed a handful of times. The rearrangement uses TRBV7-6 and TRBJ2-3; D is undetermined. Trimming took off 5 bases at V and 6 bases at J, with 9 bases between the two ends. In germline, CDR1 is SGHVS, CDR2 FNYEAQ. The CDR3 has 12 amino acids. The CDR3 DNA sequence: TGTGCCAGCAGCATTTCTGAGGATACGCAGTATTTT. As protein: CASSISEDTQYF.

This clonotype showed up many times. The rearrangement links TRBV5-4 to TRBJ2-1; D perhaps matches TRBD1 (6 bases). V gave up 4 bases and J gave up 5 bases, with 10 bases separating them. The CDR3 sequence is 13 residues long. Looked up from germline, CDR1 is SGHNT and CDR2 is YYREEE (reference sequence). The CDR3 region is CASSGDNHNEQFF. The CDR3 bases are TGTGCCAGCAGCGGGGACAACCACAATGAGCAGTTCTTC.

This clonotype was seen only a few times. J is TRBJ2-7 and V is TRBV2; no clear D. With 1 base removed from V and 2 bases from J, the gap between germline ends came to 9 bases. Per the germline V gene, CDR1 is SNHLY and CDR2 is FYNNEI. This CDR3 is built from 14 residues. The CDR3 protein is CASSEDALAYEQYF. The CDR3, as DNA: TGTGCCAGCAGTGAAGATGCGTTGGCCTACGAGCAGTACTTC.

Only a few counts were recorded for this clonotype. This chain joins TRBV5-5 and TRBJ2-7, with D perhaps matching TRBD1 (6 bases). CDR3 size: 15 residues. The V gene's germline CDR1 is SGHKS and CDR2 YYEKEE (reference sequence). V shed 0 bases and J shed 6 bases, with 16 bases lying between them. The CDR3 nucleotides read TGTGCCAGCAGCTTGGGAACAGGGTCCGGCGGCGAGCAGTACTTC. Its translation is CASSLGTGSGGEQYF.

This clonotype was seen a few times. The chain joins TRBV9 to TRBJ2-1; 9 bases match TRBD2. Per germline, CDR1 SGDLS and CDR2 YYNGEE. The CDR3 is 14 residues long. V lost 1 base, J lost 9 bases, and 5 bases stayed unmatched. CDR3 region: CASSVKLAGREQFF. In DNA form, the CDR3 reads TGTGCCAGCAGCGTAAAACTAGCGGGCCGTGAGCAGTTCTTC. Looking up the rest from reference TRBV9 and TRBJ2-1 gives the full variable domain: DSGVTQTPKHLITATGQRVTLRCSPRSGDLSVYWYQQSLDQGLQFLIQYYNGEERAKGNILERFSAQQFPDLHSELNLSSLELGDSALYFCASSVKLAGREQFFGPGTRLTVL.

CDR3: CSAREGKGGTLYGYTF. The CDR3 nucleotides are TGCAGTGCTAGAGAGGGCAAAGGCGGGACCCTCTATGGCTACACCTTC. This chain joins TRBV20-1 and TRBJ1-2; maybe TRBD1 (5 bases). The CDR3 extends over 16 amino acids. Trimming shortened V by 0 bases and J by 4 bases, and 18 bases separated the two germline ends. The V gene's germline CDR1 is DFQATT and CDR2 SNEGSKA (reference sequence).